This TCR beta chain emerged from a study of T cell responses to AZD1222 COVID-19 vaccine. Study-level points and caveats: Along spike, vaccine-associated CD4 TCRs were found throughout, with dominance at 160-218 and 743-854.

On this clone itself: The antigen remains unidentified.

Clones were sequenced by immunoSEQ multiplex PCR, and TCRdb holds only the in-frame ones, with some missing. The sample contains about 150,000 clones, nearly 95% of which appear only once. CDR1 is KGHDR, CDR2 SFDVKD, per germline. The ends were cut back, 9 bases at V and 0 bases at J, with 14 bases in the middle. The CDR3 is 15 amino acids. The specimen comprised peripheral blood, sampled on day 0 of AZD1222 vaccination. V gene TRBV24-1 combines with J gene TRBJ1-3; no clear D gene. The sequence derives from an adult in good health. The CDR3 loop is CATPGWRDSGNTIYF. CDR3 nucleotide sequence: TGTGCCACCCCCGGATGGAGAGACTCTGGAAACACCATATATTTT.